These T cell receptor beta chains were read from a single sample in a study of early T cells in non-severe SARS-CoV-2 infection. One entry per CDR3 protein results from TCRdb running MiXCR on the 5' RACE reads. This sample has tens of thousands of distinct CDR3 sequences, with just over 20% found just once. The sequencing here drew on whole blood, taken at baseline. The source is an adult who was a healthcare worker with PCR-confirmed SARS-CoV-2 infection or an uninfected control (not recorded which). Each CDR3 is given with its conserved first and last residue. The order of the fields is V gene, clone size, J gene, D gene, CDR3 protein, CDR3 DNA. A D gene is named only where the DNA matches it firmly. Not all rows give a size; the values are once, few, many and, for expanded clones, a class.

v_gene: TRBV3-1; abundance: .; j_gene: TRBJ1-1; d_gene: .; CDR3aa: CASNPTSNTEAFF; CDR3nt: TGTGCCAGCAACCCAACATCGAACACTGAAGCTTTCTTT
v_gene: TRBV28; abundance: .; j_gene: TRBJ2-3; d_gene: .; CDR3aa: CASSAGSYRTDTQYF; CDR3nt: TGTGCCAGCTCCGCAGGGAGTTATCGCACAGATACGCAGTATTTT
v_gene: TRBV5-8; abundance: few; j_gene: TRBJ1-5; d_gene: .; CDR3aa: CASTSGTFNQPQHF; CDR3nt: TGTGCCAGCACTTCGGGGACTTTCAATCAGCCCCAGCATTTT
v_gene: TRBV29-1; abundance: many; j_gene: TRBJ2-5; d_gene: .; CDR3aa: CSVESSWQTQYF; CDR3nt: TGCAGCGTTGAATCCAGCTGGCAGACCCAGTACTTC
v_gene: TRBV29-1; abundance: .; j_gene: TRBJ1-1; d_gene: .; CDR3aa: CSVGGERNQAFF; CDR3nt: TGCAGCGTCGGCGGGGAAAGGAACCAAGCTTTCTTT
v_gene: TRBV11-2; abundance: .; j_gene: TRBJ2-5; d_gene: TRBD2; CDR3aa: CASSLVGGGIQETQYF; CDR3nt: TGTGCCAGCAGCTTAGTGGGCGGGGGAATCCAAGAGACCCAGTACTTC
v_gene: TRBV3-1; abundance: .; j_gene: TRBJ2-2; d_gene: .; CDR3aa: CASSRGSGELFF; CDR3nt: TGTGCCAGCAGCCGGGGTTCCGGGGAGCTGTTTTTT
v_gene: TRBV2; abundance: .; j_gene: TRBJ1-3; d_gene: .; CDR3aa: CASSERGDLSGNTIYF; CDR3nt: TGTGCCAGCAGTGAAAGAGGGGACCTCTCTGGAAACACCATATATTTT
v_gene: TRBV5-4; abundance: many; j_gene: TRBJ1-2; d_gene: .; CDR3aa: CASSLDRVNGYTF; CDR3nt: TGTGCCAGCAGCTTGGACAGGGTAAATGGCTACACCTTC
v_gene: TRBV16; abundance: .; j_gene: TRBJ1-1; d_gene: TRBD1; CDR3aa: CVSSQQGQANTEAFF; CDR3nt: TGTGTCAGCAGCCAACAGGGACAGGCGAACACTGAAGCTTTCTTT
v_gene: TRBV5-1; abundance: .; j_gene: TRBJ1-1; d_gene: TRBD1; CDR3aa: CASSYGDRQIPNTEAFF; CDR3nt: TGCGCCAGCAGCTATGGGGACAGACAAATTCCGAACACTGAAGCTTTCTTT
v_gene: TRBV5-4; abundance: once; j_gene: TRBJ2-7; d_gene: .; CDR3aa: CASSRGDSKGYEQYF; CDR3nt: TGTGCCAGCAGCCGCGGCGATTCTAAGGGCTACGAGCAGTACTTC
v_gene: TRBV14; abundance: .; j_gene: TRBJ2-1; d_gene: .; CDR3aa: CASSRDPGQQDNEQFF; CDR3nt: TGTGCCAGCAGCCGGGATCCGGGACAACAGGACAATGAGCAGTTCTTC
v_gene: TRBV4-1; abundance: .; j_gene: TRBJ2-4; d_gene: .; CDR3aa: CASSPFSLTSIQYF; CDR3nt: TGCGCCAGCAGCCCCTTCAGCCTAACCAGCATTCAGTACTTC
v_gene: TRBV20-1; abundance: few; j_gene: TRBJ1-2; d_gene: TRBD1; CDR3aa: CSAPTGSGYGYTF; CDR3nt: TGCAGTGCCCCGACAGGGTCGGGCTATGGCTACACCTTC
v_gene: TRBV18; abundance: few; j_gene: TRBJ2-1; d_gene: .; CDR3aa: CASSPGHANEQFF; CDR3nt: TGTGCCAGCTCACCCGGACACGCTAATGAGCAGTTCTTC